Presented here are 5 T cell receptor beta chains from one specimen sequenced in a study of OX40 agonist ivuxolimab in advanced cancers. Produced via immunoSEQ multiplex PCR; TCRdb's table is partial and in-frame only. The data hold over 30,000 clones, with approximately 90% observed a single time. This material consisted of CD4+ or CD8+ T cells sorted from blood, taken in a trial of the OX40 agonist ivuxolimab. These receptors all stem from an adult with an advanced solid tumor such as melanoma, head and neck, liver or kidney cancer.

The rearrangement uses TRBV28 and TRBJ2-5, with D possibly TRBD2 on 5 matching bases. From germline, CDR1 is MDHEN and CDR2 SYDVKM. V was clipped by 4 bases and J by 4 bases, with 22 bases between them. The CDR3 loop spans 17 amino acids. The CDR3 nucleotides are TGTGCCAGCAGTTCTACCGAAGGCACCCGCGGGCCAGAGACCCAGTACTTC. This sequence encodes CASSSTEGTRGPETQYF.

The chain carries TRBV27 and TRBJ2-1, with 7 bases fitting TRBD2. Per germline, CDR1 MNHEY and CDR2 SMNVEV (reference sequence). The V gene end was trimmed by 0 bases and the J gene end by 1 base; junction bases not matched to a gene: 3. This CDR3 is built from 16 residues. CDR3 loop: CASSLSSGESYNEQFF. In nucleotides, the CDR3 is TGTGCCAGCAGTTTATCGAGCGGGGAGTCCTACAATGAGCAGTTCTTC.

This clone has only one observation. The chain uses TRBV28 and TRBJ2-5; tentatively, D is TRBD2 (7 bases). The V gene's germline CDR1 is MDHEN and CDR2 SYDVKM. CDR3 length equals 15 residues. Deletions cut 6 bases from V and 1 base from J, with 15 bases between. DNA for the CDR3: TGTGCCAGCAGCAACCAAGGGGGGGGCCAAGAGACCCAGTACTTC. Translation gives CASSNQGGGQETQYF.

The V call is TRBV6-5, the J call TRBJ1-1, with 10 bases lining up with TRBD1. Germline V lookup: CDR1 MNHEY, CDR2 SVGAGI. This CDR3 is 15 amino acids long. V lost 6 bases, J lost 2 bases, and 6 bases stayed unmatched. The CDR3 DNA follows: TGTGCCAGCAGGGTCCGGGACAGGGGTAACACTGAAGCTTTCTTT. Translated: CASRVRDRGNTEAFF.

The chain is built from TRBV27 and TRBJ1-5, with a possible D match to TRBD1 (6 bases). Germline-derived CDR1 and CDR2 are MNHEY and SMNVEV (reference sequence). V lost 5 bases to trimming and J lost 3 bases, with 14 bases between them. CDR3 size: 15 residues. Written as DNA, the CDR3 is TGTGCCAGCAGTCCCCTTTTGGGGGCCAATCAGCCCCAGCATTTT. The encoded protein is CASSPLLGANQPQHF.